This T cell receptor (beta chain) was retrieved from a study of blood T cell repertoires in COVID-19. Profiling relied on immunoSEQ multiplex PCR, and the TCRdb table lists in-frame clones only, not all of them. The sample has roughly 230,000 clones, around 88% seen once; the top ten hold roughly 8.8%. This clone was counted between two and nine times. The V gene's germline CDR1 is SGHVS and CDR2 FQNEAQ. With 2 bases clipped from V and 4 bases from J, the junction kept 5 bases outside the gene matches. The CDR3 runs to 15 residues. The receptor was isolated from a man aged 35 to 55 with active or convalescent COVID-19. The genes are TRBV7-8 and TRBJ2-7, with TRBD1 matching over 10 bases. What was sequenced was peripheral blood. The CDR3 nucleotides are TGTGCCAGCAGCTTAAAGACAGGGGGCATGTACGAGCAGTACTTC. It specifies CASSLKTGGMYEQYF.